This TCR beta chain was recovered during a study of radiotherapy plus CTLA-4 blockade in lung cancer. Method: immunoSEQ multiplex PCR; TCRdb's copy keeps in-frame clones and lacks some. The table shows about 50,000 clones, with 70% to 90% occurring only once. CDR3 size: 16 residues. V lost 3 bases to trimming and J lost 4 bases; unmatched junction nucleotides: 8. Germline assignment: CDR1 SGHTA and CDR2 FQGNSA. The origin of this receptor is a human donor with non-small cell lung cancer whose response to radiotherapy plus ipilimumab could not be evaluated. The V and J genes are TRBV7-2 and TRBJ2-5; 10 positions match TRBD2. The sequencing used peripheral blood, collected from a patient treated with radiotherapy plus ipilimumab. The CDR3, as DNA: TGTGCCAGCAGCTTTCATAGACTAGCGGGTGCAGAGACCCAGTACTTC. Translated: CASSFHRLAGAETQYF.